These T cell receptor beta chains were read from a single sample in a study of T cell responses to AZD1222 COVID-19 vaccine. Sequencing used immunoSEQ multiplex PCR; TCRdb keeps in-frame clones, though not all of them. There are about 120,000 clones in the sample; around nine tenths occur only once, and roughly 5.4% lies in the top ten. This specimen was peripheral blood, taken on day 0 of AZD1222 vaccination. These receptors originate from an adult in good health. The CDR3 runs from the conserved cysteine through the conserved F or W. D genes are given only for firm matches. Not every row has a clone size; where given, it reads once, few, many or a size class.

d_call: -
v_call: TRBV29-1
clone_size: once
j_call: TRBJ1-3
cdr3_aa: CSVEDSRGNTIYF
cdr3_nt: TGCAGCGTTGAAGATAGTAGGGGAAACACCATATATTTT

d_call: -
v_call: TRBV3-1/TRBV3-2
clone_size: -
j_call: TRBJ1-1
cdr3_aa: CASRPGTLNTEAFF
cdr3_nt: TGTGCCAGCAGACCCGGGACACTGAACACTGAAGCTTTCTTT

d_call: TRBD1
v_call: TRBV5-1
clone_size: -
j_call: TRBJ1-3
cdr3_aa: CASSWGTGNEPGNTIYF
cdr3_nt: TGCGCCAGCAGCTGGGGGACAGGGAATGAGCCTGGAAACACCATATATTTT

d_call: -
v_call: TRBV6-6
clone_size: -
j_call: TRBJ1-1
cdr3_aa: CASSRLPSWTDYTEAFF
cdr3_nt: TGTGCCAGCAGTCGCCTCCCTTCCTGGACGGACTACACTGAAGCTTTCTTT

d_call: -
v_call: TRBV5-6
clone_size: -
j_call: TRBJ1-3
cdr3_aa: CASSWGRSSGNTIYF
cdr3_nt: TGTGCCAGCAGCTGGGGCCGTAGCTCTGGAAACACCATATATTTT

d_call: -
v_call: TRBV2
clone_size: -
j_call: TRBJ1-1
cdr3_aa: CASSETGGRTGTEAFF
cdr3_nt: TGTGCCAGCAGTGAAACTGGGGGGCGGACGGGCACTGAAGCTTTCTTT

d_call: -
v_call: TRBV6-2/TRBV6-3
clone_size: -
j_call: TRBJ1-2
cdr3_aa: CASSLQGNGGYTF
cdr3_nt: TGTGCCAGCAGCTTACAGGGAAACGGTGGCTACACCTTC

d_call: -
v_call: TRBV20-1
clone_size: -
j_call: TRBJ2-1
cdr3_aa: CSASLHGEQFF
cdr3_nt: TGCAGTGCCTCCTTACATGGTGAGCAGTTCTTC

d_call: TRBD2
v_call: TRBV29-1
clone_size: -
j_call: TRBJ2-3
cdr3_aa: CSVVPRLAGEGTDTQYF
cdr3_nt: TGCAGCGTTGTTCCCCGGCTAGCGGGGGAAGGCACAGATACGCAGTATTTT

d_call: -
v_call: TRBV4-2
clone_size: -
j_call: TRBJ1-2
cdr3_aa: CASSQDGLPNYGYTF
cdr3_nt: TGTGCCAGCAGCCAAGATGGCCTTCCGAACTATGGCTACACCTTC

d_call: -
v_call: TRBV2
clone_size: -
j_call: TRBJ2-7
cdr3_aa: CASSVGVGNYEQYF
cdr3_nt: TGTGCCAGCAGTGTCGGGGTAGGGAACTACGAGCAGTACTTC

d_call: -
v_call: TRBV18
clone_size: once
j_call: TRBJ2-5
cdr3_aa: CASLAGDGDRETQYF
cdr3_nt: TGTGCCAGCTTGGCGGGTGACGGGGACCGAGAGACCCAGTACTTC

d_call: -
v_call: TRBV7-8
clone_size: -
j_call: TRBJ2-2
cdr3_aa: CASTKEVNTGELFF
cdr3_nt: TGTGCCAGCACTAAGGAAGTGAACACCGGGGAGCTGTTTTTT

d_call: TRBD1
v_call: TRBV7-9
clone_size: -
j_call: TRBJ1-1
cdr3_aa: CASSLLGQGPRAFF
cdr3_nt: TGTGCCAGCAGCTTATTAGGACAGGGCCCCCGAGCTTTCTTT

d_call: -
v_call: TRBV19
clone_size: -
j_call: TRBJ1-5
cdr3_aa: CASSISGFQPQHF
cdr3_nt: TGTGCCAGTAGTATTAGCGGGTTTCAGCCCCAGCATTTT

d_call: TRBD1
v_call: TRBV4-2
clone_size: -
j_call: TRBJ1-6
cdr3_aa: CASSPQTGEKGSPLHF
cdr3_nt: TGTGCCAGCAGCCCACAGACAGGGGAAAAGGGATCACCCCTCCACTTT

d_call: -
v_call: TRBV18
clone_size: once
j_call: TRBJ2-2
cdr3_aa: CASSPDRYTGELFF
cdr3_nt: TGTGCCAGCTCGCCCGACAGATACACCGGGGAGCTGTTTTTT

d_call: -
v_call: TRBV10-2
clone_size: -
j_call: TRBJ2-4
cdr3_aa: CASRTGTLNIQYF
cdr3_nt: TGCGCCAGCAGGACAGGCACCTTGAACATTCAGTACTTC

d_call: -
v_call: TRBV5-1
clone_size: -
j_call: TRBJ1-1
cdr3_aa: CASRRSGDFGTEAFF
cdr3_nt: TGCGCCAGCAGGAGGTCAGGCGACTTCGGGACTGAAGCTTTCTTT

d_call: -
v_call: TRBV28
clone_size: once
j_call: TRBJ2-2
cdr3_aa: CASSRADIANTGELFF
cdr3_nt: TGTGCCAGCTCCCGGGCCGACATCGCGAACACCGGGGAGCTGTTTTTT

d_call: -
v_call: TRBV7-9
clone_size: -
j_call: TRBJ1-2
cdr3_aa: CASSLRGSTNYGYTF
cdr3_nt: TGTGCCAGCAGCTTACGAGGGAGCACTAACTATGGCTACACCTTC

d_call: -
v_call: TRBV2
clone_size: -
j_call: TRBJ2-7
cdr3_aa: CASSEVRGGEYF
cdr3_nt: TGTGCCAGCAGTGAAGTCAGGGGTGGGGAGTACTTC

d_call: -
v_call: TRBV2
clone_size: -
j_call: TRBJ2-7
cdr3_aa: CASSEMDGTYEQYF
cdr3_nt: TGTGCCAGCAGTGAAATGGACGGGACCTACGAGCAGTACTTC